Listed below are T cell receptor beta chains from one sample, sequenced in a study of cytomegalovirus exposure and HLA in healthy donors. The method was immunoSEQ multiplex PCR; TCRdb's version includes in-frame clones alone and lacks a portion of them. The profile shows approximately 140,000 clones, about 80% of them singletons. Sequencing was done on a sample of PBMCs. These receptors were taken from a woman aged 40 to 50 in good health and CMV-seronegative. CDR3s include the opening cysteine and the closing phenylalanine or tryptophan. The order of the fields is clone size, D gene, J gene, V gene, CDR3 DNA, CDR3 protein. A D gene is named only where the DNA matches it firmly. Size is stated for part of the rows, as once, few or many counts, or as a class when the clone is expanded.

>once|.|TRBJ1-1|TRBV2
TGTGCCAGCATGTCTGACACTGAAGCTTTCTTT
CASMSDTEAFF
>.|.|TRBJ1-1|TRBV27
TGTGCCAGCAGTTTTGAAGGGGCGAACACTGAAGCTTTCTTT
CASSFEGANTEAFF
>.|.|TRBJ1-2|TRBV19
TGTGCCAGTATGGAGAACAACTACTATGGCTACACCTTC
CASMENNYYGYTF
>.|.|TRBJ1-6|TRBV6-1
TGTGCCAGCAGTGAAGATAGGGGCGGGAACAATTCACCCCTCCACTTT
CASSEDRGGNNSPLHF
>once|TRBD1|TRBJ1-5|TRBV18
TGTGCCAGCTCAGAGGGACAGGACAATCAGCCCCAGCATTTT
CASSEGQDNQPQHF
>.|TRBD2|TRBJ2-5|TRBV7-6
TGTGCCAGCAGCCCCAGGACGGGGGGGGCCCAGTACTTC
CASSPRTGGAQYF
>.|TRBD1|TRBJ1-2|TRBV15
TGTGCCACCAGCAGGGACGGGACAGGGGGCTATGGCTACACCTTC
CATSRDGTGGYGYTF
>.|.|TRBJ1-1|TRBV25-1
TGTGCCAGCAGTGAAATTGGGGGGGGGCTGAACACTGAAGCTTTCTTT
CASSEIGGGLNTEAFF
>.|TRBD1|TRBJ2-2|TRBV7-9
TGTGCCAGCAGCTTACAGATTACGACAGGGACCTACACCGGGGAGCTGTTTTTT
CASSLQITTGTYTGELFF
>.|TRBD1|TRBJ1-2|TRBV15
TGTGCCACCAGCAGACTGGACAGGGTATCAGGAGGCTACACCTTC
CATSRLDRVSGGYTF
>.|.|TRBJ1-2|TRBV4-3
TGCGCCAGCAGCCAAGATCGAGGGTCAGCCCGCTACTATGGCTACACCTTC
CASSQDRGSARYYGYTF
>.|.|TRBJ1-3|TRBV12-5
TGTGCTAGTGGTTTGGCTTATATCTCTGGAAACACCATATATTTT
CASGLAYISGNTIYF
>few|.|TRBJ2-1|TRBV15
TGTGCCACCAGCAGAGTCGATCGGGAGCAGTTCTTC
CATSRVDREQFF
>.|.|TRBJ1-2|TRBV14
TGTGCCAGCAGCCAATGGGGGGTTAACTATGGCTACACCTTC
CASSQWGVNYGYTF
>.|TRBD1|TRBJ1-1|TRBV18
TGTGCCAGCTCAGCAGCGACAGGGGTTGACACTGAAGCTTTCTTT
CASSAATGVDTEAFF
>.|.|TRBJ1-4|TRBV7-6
TGTGCCAGCAGCTTCTCCTACAGGTTTGGTGAAAAACTGTTTTTT
CASSFSYRFGEKLFF
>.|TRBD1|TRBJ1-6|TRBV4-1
TGCGCCAGCAGCCAAGATTATGACAGGGGTATTTTGGAGTCACCCCTCCACTTT
CASSQDYDRGILESPLHF
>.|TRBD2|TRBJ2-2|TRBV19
TGTGCCAGTAAAGGACTAGCGGCCAACACCGGGGAGCTGTTTTTT
CASKGLAANTGELFF
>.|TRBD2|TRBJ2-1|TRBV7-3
TGTGCCAGCAGTTTAGCGGGAGGAGAATACAATGAGCAGTTCTTC
CASSLAGGEYNEQFF
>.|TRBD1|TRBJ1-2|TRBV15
TGTGCCACCAGCGGCAACAGGGGGCTGAGCTATGGCTACACCTTC
CATSGNRGLSYGYTF
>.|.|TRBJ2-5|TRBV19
TGTGCCAGTAGTATAGGATTAGGCGGGACCCAGTACTTC
CASSIGLGGTQYF
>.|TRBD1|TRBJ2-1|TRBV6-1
TGTGCCAGCACAGGGACAGGGCGGTCTGGTGAGCAGTTCTTC
CASTGTGRSGEQFF